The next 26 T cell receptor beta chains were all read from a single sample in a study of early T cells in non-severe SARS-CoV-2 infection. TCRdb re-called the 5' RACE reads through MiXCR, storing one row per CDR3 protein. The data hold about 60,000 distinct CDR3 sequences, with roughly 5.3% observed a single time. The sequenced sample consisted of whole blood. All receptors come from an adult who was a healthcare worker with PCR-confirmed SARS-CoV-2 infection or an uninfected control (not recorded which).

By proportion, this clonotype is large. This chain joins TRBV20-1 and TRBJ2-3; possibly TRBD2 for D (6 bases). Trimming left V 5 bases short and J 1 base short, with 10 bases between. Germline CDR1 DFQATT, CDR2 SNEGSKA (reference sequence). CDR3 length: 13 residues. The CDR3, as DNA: TGCAGTGCTCGGAGGAGGGGCACAGATACGCAGTATTTT. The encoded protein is CSARRRGTDTQYF.

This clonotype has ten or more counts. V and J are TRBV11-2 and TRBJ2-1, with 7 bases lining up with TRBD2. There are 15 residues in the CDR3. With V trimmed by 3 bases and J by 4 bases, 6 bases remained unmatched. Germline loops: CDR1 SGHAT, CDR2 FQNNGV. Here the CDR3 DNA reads TGTGCCAGCAGCTTCGGCCTAGCGGAGTACAATGAGCAGTTCTTC. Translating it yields CASSFGLAEYNEQFF.

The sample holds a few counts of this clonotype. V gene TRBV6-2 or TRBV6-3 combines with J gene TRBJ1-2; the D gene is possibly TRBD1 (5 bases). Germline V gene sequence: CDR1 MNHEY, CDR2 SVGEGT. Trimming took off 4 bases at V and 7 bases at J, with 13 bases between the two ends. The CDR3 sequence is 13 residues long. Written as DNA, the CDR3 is TGTGCCAGCAGTTTGCGAGGGACGCTTGGCTACACCTTC. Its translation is CASSLRGTLGYTF.

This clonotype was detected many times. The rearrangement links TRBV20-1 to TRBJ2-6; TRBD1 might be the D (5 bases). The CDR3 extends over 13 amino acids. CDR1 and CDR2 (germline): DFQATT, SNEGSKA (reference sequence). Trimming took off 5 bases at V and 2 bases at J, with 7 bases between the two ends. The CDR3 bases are TGCAGTGCTGGACACGCTGGGGCCAACGTCCTGACTTTC. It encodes CSAGHAGANVLTF.

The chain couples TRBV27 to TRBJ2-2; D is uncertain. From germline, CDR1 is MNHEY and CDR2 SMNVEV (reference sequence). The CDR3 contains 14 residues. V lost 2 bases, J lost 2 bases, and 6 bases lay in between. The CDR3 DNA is TGTGCCAGCAGTTTAAGATTAAACACCGGGGAGCTGTTTTTT. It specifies CASSLRLNTGELFF.

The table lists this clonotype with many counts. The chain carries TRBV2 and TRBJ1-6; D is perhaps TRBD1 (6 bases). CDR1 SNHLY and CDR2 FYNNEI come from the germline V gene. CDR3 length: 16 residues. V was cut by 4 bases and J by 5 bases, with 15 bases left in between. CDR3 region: CASSVLRTANNSPLHF. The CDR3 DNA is TGTGCCAGCAGTGTCCTCCGGACAGCAAATAATTCACCCCTCCACTTT.

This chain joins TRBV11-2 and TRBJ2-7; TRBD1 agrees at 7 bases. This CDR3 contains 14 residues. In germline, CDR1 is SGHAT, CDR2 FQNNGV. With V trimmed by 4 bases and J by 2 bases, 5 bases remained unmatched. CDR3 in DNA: TGTGCCAGCAGCTCGCTACAGGGGCCCTACGAGCAGTACTTC. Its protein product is CASSSLQGPYEQYF.

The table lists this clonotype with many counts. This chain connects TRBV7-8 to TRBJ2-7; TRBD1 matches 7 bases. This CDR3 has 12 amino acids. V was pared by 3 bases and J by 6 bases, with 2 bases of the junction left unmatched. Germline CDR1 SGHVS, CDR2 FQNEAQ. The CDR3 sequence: CASSFAGGEQYF. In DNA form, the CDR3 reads TGTGCCAGCAGCTTTGCAGGGGGCGAGCAGTACTTC. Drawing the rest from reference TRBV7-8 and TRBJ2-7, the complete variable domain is GAGVSQSPRYKVAKRGQDVALRCDPISGHVSLFWYQQALGQGPEFLTYFQNEAQLDKSGLPSDRFFAERPEGSVSTLKIQRTQQEDSAVYLCASSFAGGEQYFGPGTRLTVT.

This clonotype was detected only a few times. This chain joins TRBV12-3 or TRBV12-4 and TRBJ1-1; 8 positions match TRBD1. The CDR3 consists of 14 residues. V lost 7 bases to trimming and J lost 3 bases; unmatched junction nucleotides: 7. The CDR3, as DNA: TGTGCCAGCACCCTTTTACAGGGGGACACTGAAGCTTTCTTT. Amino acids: CASTLLQGDTEAFF.

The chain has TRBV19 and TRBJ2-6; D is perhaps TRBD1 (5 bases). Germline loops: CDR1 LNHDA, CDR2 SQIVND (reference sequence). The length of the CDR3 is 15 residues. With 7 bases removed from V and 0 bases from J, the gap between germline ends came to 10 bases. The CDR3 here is CASTRQRSGANVLTF. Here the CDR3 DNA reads TGTGCCAGTACCAGACAGCGCTCTGGGGCCAACGTCCTGACTTTC.

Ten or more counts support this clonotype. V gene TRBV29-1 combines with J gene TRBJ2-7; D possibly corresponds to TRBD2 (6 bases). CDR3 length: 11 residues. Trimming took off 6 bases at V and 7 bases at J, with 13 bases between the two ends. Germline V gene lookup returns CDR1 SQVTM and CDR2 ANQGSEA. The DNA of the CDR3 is TGCAGCGTGATTCATCGGGGGGAGCAGTACTTC. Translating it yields CSVIHRGEQYF.

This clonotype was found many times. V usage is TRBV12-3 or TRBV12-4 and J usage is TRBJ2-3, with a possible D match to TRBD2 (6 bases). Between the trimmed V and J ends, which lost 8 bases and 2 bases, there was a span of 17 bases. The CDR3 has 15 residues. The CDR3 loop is CASGVTSIYTDTQYF. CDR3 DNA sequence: TGTGCCAGCGGGGTGACTAGTATATACACAGATACGCAGTATTTT.

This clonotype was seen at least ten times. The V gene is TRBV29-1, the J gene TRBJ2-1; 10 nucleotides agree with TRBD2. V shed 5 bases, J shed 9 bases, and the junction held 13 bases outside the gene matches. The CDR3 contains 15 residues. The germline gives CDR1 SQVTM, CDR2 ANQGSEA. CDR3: CSVPPGLAKGGEQFF. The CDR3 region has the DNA TGCAGCGTTCCTCCGGGACTAGCGAAGGGTGGTGAGCAGTTCTTC.

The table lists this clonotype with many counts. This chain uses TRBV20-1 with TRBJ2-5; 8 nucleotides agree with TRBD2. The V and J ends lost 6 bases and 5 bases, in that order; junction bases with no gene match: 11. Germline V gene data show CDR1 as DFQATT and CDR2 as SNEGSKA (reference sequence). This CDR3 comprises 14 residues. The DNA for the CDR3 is TGCAGTGCGACCCGAGGAGCGGGGGTGGAGACCCAGTACTTC. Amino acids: CSATRGAGVETQYF.

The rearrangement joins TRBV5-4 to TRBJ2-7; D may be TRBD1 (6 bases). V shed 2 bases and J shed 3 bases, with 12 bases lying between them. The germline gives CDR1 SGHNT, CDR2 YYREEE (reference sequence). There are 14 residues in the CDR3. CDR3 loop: CASSFAGQFYEQYF. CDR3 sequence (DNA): TGTGCCAGCAGCTTTGCTGGACAGTTCTACGAGCAGTACTTC.

CDR3 sequence: CASSPWTGRDTEAFF. As DNA, the CDR3 is TGTGCCAGCAGCCCCTGGACAGGGCGGGACACTGAAGCTTTCTTT. The V call is TRBV11-2, the J call TRBJ1-1; 8 positions agree with TRBD1. The CDR3 loop spans 15 amino acids. Germline V gene data show CDR1 as SGHAT and CDR2 as FQNNGV. Trimming cost V 5 bases and J 3 bases; bases outside gene matches: 8.

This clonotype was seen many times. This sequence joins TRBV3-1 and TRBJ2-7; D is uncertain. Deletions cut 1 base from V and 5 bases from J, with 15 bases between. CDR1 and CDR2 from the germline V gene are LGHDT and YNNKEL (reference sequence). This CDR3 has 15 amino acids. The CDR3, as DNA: TGTGCCAGCAGCCAAGGGGTCGCAGTTTCCCACGAGCAGTACTTC. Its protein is CASSQGVAVSHEQYF.

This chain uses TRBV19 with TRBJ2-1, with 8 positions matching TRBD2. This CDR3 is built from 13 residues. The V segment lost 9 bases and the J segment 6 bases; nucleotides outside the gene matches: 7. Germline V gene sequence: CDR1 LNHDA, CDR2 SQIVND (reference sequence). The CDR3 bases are TGTGCCAGCAGGAAACTAGCGGCCAATGAGCAGTTCTTC. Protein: CASRKLAANEQFF.

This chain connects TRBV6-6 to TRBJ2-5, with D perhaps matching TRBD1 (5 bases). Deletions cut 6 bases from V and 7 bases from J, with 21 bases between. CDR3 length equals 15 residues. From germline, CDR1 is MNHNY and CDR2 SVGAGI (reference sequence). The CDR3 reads CASSQGRASGRTQYF. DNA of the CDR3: TGTGCCAGCAGCCAGGGAAGGGCTAGTGGTCGGACCCAGTACTTC.

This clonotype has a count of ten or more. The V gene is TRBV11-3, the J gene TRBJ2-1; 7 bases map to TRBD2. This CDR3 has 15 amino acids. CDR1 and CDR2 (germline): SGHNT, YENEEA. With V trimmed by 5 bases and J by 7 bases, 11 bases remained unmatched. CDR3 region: CASSRRASGLNEQFF. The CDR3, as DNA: TGTGCCAGCAGCCGAAGGGCTAGCGGACTTAATGAGCAGTTCTTC.

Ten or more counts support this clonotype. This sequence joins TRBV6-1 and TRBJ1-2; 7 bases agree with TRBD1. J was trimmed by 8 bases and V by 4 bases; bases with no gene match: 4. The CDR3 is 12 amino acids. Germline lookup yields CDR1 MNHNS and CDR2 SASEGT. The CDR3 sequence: CASSGDSWGYTF. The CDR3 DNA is TGTGCCAGCAGTGGGGACAGTTGGGGCTACACCTTC.

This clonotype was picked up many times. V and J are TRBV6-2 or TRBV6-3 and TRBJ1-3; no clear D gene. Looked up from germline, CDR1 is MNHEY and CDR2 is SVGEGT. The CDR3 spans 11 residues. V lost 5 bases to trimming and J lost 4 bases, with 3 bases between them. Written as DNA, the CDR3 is TGTGCCAGCAGTCAAGGAAACACCATATATTTT. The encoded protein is CASSQGNTIYF.

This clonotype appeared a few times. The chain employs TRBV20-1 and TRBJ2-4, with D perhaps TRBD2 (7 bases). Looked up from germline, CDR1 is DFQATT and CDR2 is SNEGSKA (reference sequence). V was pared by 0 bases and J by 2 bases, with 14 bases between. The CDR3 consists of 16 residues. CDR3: CSARESRGPSKNIQYF. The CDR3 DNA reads TGCAGTGCTAGAGAATCGCGGGGGCCGTCCAAAAACATTCAGTACTTC.

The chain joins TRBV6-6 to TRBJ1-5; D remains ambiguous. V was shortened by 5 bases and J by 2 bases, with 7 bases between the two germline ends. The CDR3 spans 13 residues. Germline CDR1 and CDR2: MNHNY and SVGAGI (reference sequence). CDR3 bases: TGTGCCAGCAGTCTCAGTGGCAATCAGCCCCAGCATTTT. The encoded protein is CASSLSGNQPQHF.

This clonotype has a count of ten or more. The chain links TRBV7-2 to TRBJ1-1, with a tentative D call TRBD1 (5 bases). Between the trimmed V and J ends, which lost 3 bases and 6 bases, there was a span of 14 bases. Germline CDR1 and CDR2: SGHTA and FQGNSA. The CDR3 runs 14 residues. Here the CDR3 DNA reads TGTGCCAGCAGCTTGGGACTTTACACAGCTGAAGCTTTCTTT. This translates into CASSLGLYTAEAFF.

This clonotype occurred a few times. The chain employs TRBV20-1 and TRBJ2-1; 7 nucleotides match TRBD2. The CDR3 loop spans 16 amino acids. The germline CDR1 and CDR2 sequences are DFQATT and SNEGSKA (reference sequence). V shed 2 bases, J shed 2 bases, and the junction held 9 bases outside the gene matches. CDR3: CSARSPGGGTYNEQFF. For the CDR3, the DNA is TGCAGTGCTAGATCCCCGGGGGGAGGGACCTACAATGAGCAGTTCTTC.